This entry features one TCR beta chain sequence. The antigen it binds to is not known. It has no much larger one-base neighbor in the sample; base qualities were not kept. The CDR3 regions of human TCRbeta chains were subjected to immunosequencing. On the study's bioinformatics: Repertoire TCRs were checked for matches against a reference library of SARS-CoV-2-specific TCRs that had been generated using the MIRA antigen-specificity platform. Breadth was defined as the fraction of unique TCRs that were SARS-CoV-2-associated. Depth was defined as the fraction of total T cells that were SARS-CoV-2-associated. Using the MIRA data, every spike-specific TCR was mapped to the spike region that the TCR reacted to and assigned to either a CD4 or a CD8 class. Log10-transformed breadth and depth values were compared by one-way ANOVA with Sidak's multiple comparisons tests. TCRdb holds this immuneACCESS table with in-frame rearrangements only. Some clones are missing; in checked studies, unresolved V genes explain under half, and the rest has no known cause. V and J calls and clone size come straight from that table; D and trimming were deduced from the DNA. Across this sample there are around 150,000 clones, with more than 75% seen only once. 1.5% to 2.5% of the sample lies in the top ten.

The sample originates from a study of T cell responses to AZD1222 COVID-19 vaccine (dated by TCRdb to the early 2020s). A note on the overall study: TCR sequencing was performed for roughly 250 trial participants, of whom 200 to 220 were given two doses of AZD1222 and 26 were given two doses of MenACWY control vaccine. Trial participants were enrolled by age into 18-55, 56-69 and 70-plus year subgroups, with about 150, 27 and 61 TCR-sequenced participants respectively.

The V and J ends are trimmed by 4 bases and 7 bases, leaving 8 bases between them. The cysteine opens and the phenylalanine closes a CDR3 of 13 amino acids. The read is trimmed to its CDR3 DNA, 39 bases read in frame from base 1. From a lookup of the germline V gene, CDR1 and CDR2 are SGHTA and FQGTGA. Broad study findings and their caveats: Reportedly, almost half of the unique spike-specific TCRs recognized epitopes lying outside the regions that are mutated in the B.1.351 and B.1.1.7 variants. After two AZD1222 doses, spike-specific TCR breadth and depth were significantly higher than at day 0 and than in MenACWY recipients. Most participants were white British and females outnumbered males, and the authors suggested that clonal diversity may have been underestimated. The 56-69-year group was small, and its depth increase did not reach significance, likely because of low power. Vaccine-associated CD4 TCRs spanned the whole spike protein, with dominant responses in regions 160-218 and 743-854. Conclusions about previously exposed vaccinees are limited because only 5 or 6 AZD1222 recipients were SARS-CoV-2 seropositive at baseline. Because no day 14 peak-response samples were available, repertoires were characterized only after the peak T cell response.

This sample's time point label indicates: about 28 days (+/-7) after the second vaccine dose. AZD1222 recipients with second doses at about 4 weeks or about 12 weeks were pooled, because spike-specific TCR depth and breadth did not differ between schedules. Vaccinee samples came from UK trials COV001 and COV002, including a single-blind randomized controlled phase 2/3 trial of AZD1222 (ChAdOx1 nCoV-19) in healthy adults. For TCRbeta chain sequencing, PBMC samples from trial participants were taken at day 0 and at day 28 after the second dose. This clonotype originated in an adult who received the AZD1222 COVID-19 vaccine. The sequencing here drew on peripheral blood, taken 28 days after the second AZD1222 dose. This sequence uses TRBV7-3 and TRBJ1-6, with no confident D gene call. The CDR3 protein is CASSSKLNSPLHF. The DNA sequence reads TGTGCCAGCAGCTCCAAATTAAATTCACCCCTCCACTTT.